This is a list of T cell receptor beta chains from one sample in a study of blood T cell repertoires in COVID-19. The method was immunoSEQ multiplex PCR; TCRdb's version includes in-frame clones alone and lacks a portion of them. This sample has 100,000 or so clones, with 81% found just once. Material for sequencing was peripheral blood. The receptors were sampled from a woman aged 70 to 79 with acute or convalescent COVID-19. CDR3s include the opening cysteine and the closing phenylalanine or tryptophan. The order of the fields is D gene, J gene, V gene, clone size, CDR3 protein, CDR3 DNA. The D gene is left open where the match is weak. Only some rows state a clone size, as once, few, many or a class for expanded clones.

D: .; J: TRBJ1-2; V: TRBV5-1; size: .; CDR3: CASSRTGESPLYGYTF; DNA: TGCGCCAGCAGCCGAACCGGGGAGAGTCCTCTCTATGGCTACACCTTC
D: .; J: TRBJ1-6; V: TRBV5-1; size: .; CDR3: CASSLGQFYNSPLHF; DNA: TGCGCCAGCAGCTTGGGACAGTTCTATAATTCACCCCTCCACTTT
D: TRBD1; J: TRBJ2-5; V: TRBV6-5; size: .; CDR3: CASSYQQGGGETQYF; DNA: TGTGCCAGCAGTTACCAACAGGGGGGAGGAGAGACCCAGTACTTC
D: TRBD2; J: TRBJ2-1; V: TRBV19; size: .; CDR3: CASAAGGPENEQFF; DNA: TGTGCCAGTGCAGCGGGAGGGCCAGAAAATGAGCAGTTCTTC
D: TRBD1; J: TRBJ1-5; V: TRBV29-1; size: .; CDR3: CSVVGTGSNQPQHF; DNA: TGCAGCGTTGTAGGGACAGGGAGCAATCAGCCCCAGCATTTT
D: TRBD2; J: TRBJ2-2; V: TRBV29-1; size: once; CDR3: CSVEETSGIYGELFF; DNA: TGCAGCGTTGAAGAGACTAGCGGTATTTACGGGGAGCTGTTTTTT
D: .; J: TRBJ1-1; V: TRBV5-1; size: .; CDR3: CASSFGGPNTEAFF; DNA: TGCGCCAGCAGCTTTGGAGGACCGAACACTGAAGCTTTCTTT
D: .; J: TRBJ2-5; V: TRBV18; size: .; CDR3: CASSPVDTTRETQYF; DNA: TGTGCCAGCTCACCAGTAGACACCACCCGAGAGACCCAGTACTTC
D: .; J: TRBJ2-1; V: TRBV7-8; size: .; CDR3: CASSRDSRLSNEQFF; DNA: TGTGCCAGCAGCCGGGACTCGCGACTTTCCAATGAGCAGTTCTTC
D: .; J: TRBJ2-1; V: TRBV6-5; size: .; CDR3: CATIRDNSYNEQFF; DNA: TGTGCCACGATACGGGACAACTCCTACAATGAGCAGTTCTTC
D: .; J: TRBJ1-1; V: TRBV19; size: few; CDR3: CASSSTGDTEAFF; DNA: TGTGCCAGTAGTAGTACGGGGGACACTGAAGCTTTCTTT
D: .; J: TRBJ1-5; V: TRBV12-3/TRBV12-4; size: .; CDR3: CASNYDINQPQHF; DNA: TGTGCCAGCAATTACGACATAAATCAGCCCCAGCATTTT
D: TRBD2; J: TRBJ2-1; V: TRBV2; size: .; CDR3: CASSVREAYNEQFF; DNA: TGTGCCAGCAGTGTGCGGGAGGCATACAATGAGCAGTTCTTC
D: TRBD1; J: TRBJ2-1; V: TRBV3-1/TRBV3-2; size: .; CDR3: CASSPGTGLYNEQFF; DNA: TGTGCCAGCAGCCCCGGGACAGGGCTTTACAATGAGCAGTTCTTC
D: .; J: TRBJ2-3; V: TRBV7-9; size: .; CDR3: CASSVPTTPLTDTQYF; DNA: TGTGCCAGCAGCGTCCCGACTACCCCCCTTACGGATACGCAGTATTTT
D: .; J: TRBJ2-7; V: TRBV10-1; size: few; CDR3: CASSAHQGSYEQYF; DNA: TGCGCCAGCAGCGCTCACCAGGGGTCCTACGAGCAGTACTTC
D: .; J: TRBJ2-3; V: TRBV12-3/TRBV12-4; size: .; CDR3: CASSSSDTQYF; DNA: TGTGCCAGCAGTTCGTCAGATACGCAGTATTTT
D: .; J: TRBJ1-6; V: TRBV24-1; size: .; CDR3: CASPPHRNSPLHF; DNA: TGTGCATCCCCTCCCCATAGAAATTCACCCCTCCACTTT
D: .; J: TRBJ2-4; V: TRBV7-9; size: .; CDR3: CASSLWQDKNIQYF; DNA: TGTGCCAGCAGCTTGTGGCAGGACAAGAACATTCAGTACTTC
D: TRBD1; J: TRBJ2-5; V: TRBV9; size: .; CDR3: CASSGVGTGLETQYF; DNA: TGTGCCAGCAGCGGGGTTGGGACAGGTCTAGAGACCCAGTACTTC
D: TRBD1; J: TRBJ2-7; V: TRBV7-2; size: .; CDR3: CASSRHRDRGYEQYF; DNA: TGTGCCAGCAGCCGTCACCGGGACAGGGGTTACGAGCAGTACTTC
D: .; J: TRBJ1-2; V: TRBV2; size: once; CDR3: CASTEEGVSYGYTF; DNA: TGTGCCAGCACCGAAGAAGGGGTTAGCTATGGCTACACCTTC
D: TRBD1; J: TRBJ1-2; V: TRBV28; size: .; CDR3: CASSSGQGANYGYTF; DNA: TGTGCCAGCAGTTCAGGACAGGGGGCGAACTATGGCTACACCTTC
D: .; J: TRBJ2-2; V: TRBV19; size: few; CDR3: CASSGEGEAGELFF; DNA: TGTGCCAGTAGTGGCGAGGGAGAGGCCGGGGAGCTGTTTTTT
D: .; J: TRBJ2-1; V: TRBV28; size: few; CDR3: CASSLLLAGAFDEQFF; DNA: TGTGCCAGCAGTTTACTCCTAGCAGGGGCCTTCGATGAGCAGTTCTTC
D: TRBD1; J: TRBJ2-1; V: TRBV19; size: .; CDR3: CASKTGGEQFF; DNA: TGTGCCAGTAAAACAGGGGGTGAGCAGTTCTTC
D: .; J: TRBJ1-3; V: TRBV10-3; size: few; CDR3: CAISESHRTGNTIYF; DNA: TGTGCCATCAGTGAGTCTCACAGGACGGGAAACACCATATATTTT
D: .; J: TRBJ1-1; V: TRBV27; size: .; CDR3: CASSSTGLGVYMNTEAFF; DNA: TGTGCCAGCAGTTCAACAGGGCTGGGGGTTTACATGAACACTGAAGCTTTCTTT
D: .; J: TRBJ1-2; V: TRBV3-1/TRBV3-2; size: .; CDR3: CASSPGTNYGYTF; DNA: TGTGCCAGCAGCCCCGGGACTAACTATGGCTACACCTTC
D: TRBD2; J: TRBJ2-7; V: TRBV18; size: .; CDR3: CASSPSGRDSYEQYF; DNA: TGTGCCAGCTCACCCTCCGGGAGGGACTCCTACGAGCAGTACTTC
D: TRBD2; J: TRBJ2-5; V: TRBV2; size: .; CDR3: CASNLIAGQETQYF; DNA: TGTGCCAGCAACCTAATAGCGGGACAAGAGACCCAGTACTTC
D: TRBD2; J: TRBJ2-3; V: TRBV28; size: .; CDR3: CASSLGLAFLITDTQYF; DNA: TGTGCCAGCAGTTTAGGACTAGCGTTTCTAATCACAGATACGCAGTATTTT
D: .; J: TRBJ2-6; V: TRBV7-8; size: .; CDR3: CASSLNAGSGANVLTF; DNA: TGTGCCAGCAGCTTAAACGCAGGCTCTGGGGCCAACGTCCTGACTTTC
D: TRBD1; J: TRBJ2-2; V: TRBV28; size: .; CDR3: CASSCSGTGCTGELFF; DNA: TGTGCCAGCAGTTGTTCCGGGACAGGGTGTACCGGGGAGCTGTTTTTT
D: TRBD1; J: TRBJ1-1; V: TRBV7-2; size: .; CDR3: CASSLGTGRMNTEAFF; DNA: TGTGCCAGCAGCTTAGGGACAGGGCGGATGAACACTGAAGCTTTCTTT
D: TRBD2; J: TRBJ2-3; V: TRBV2; size: .; CDR3: CASSEALASGGDTQYF; DNA: TGTGCCAGCAGTGAAGCTCTCGCTAGCGGGGGTGATACGCAGTATTTT
D: .; J: TRBJ1-5; V: TRBV7-2; size: .; CDR3: CASSLIGGQPQHF; DNA: TGTGCCAGCAGCTTAATCGGGGGTCAGCCCCAGCATTTT
D: TRBD1; J: TRBJ2-7; V: TRBV5-6; size: .; CDR3: CASSSSILYSGTGVGEQYF; DNA: TGTGCCAGCAGCTCTTCCATACTATACTCCGGGACAGGGGTTGGGGAGCAGTACTTC
D: TRBD1; J: TRBJ2-4; V: TRBV7-3; size: .; CDR3: CASSRDRGHIQYF; DNA: TGTGCCAGCAGCCGGGACAGGGGGCACATTCAGTACTTC
D: .; J: TRBJ2-2; V: TRBV30; size: once; CDR3: CAALGNGELFF; DNA: TGTGCAGCCCTGGGCAACGGGGAGCTGTTTTTT
D: TRBD1; J: TRBJ1-5; V: TRBV19; size: .; CDR3: CASSMTGNQPQHF; DNA: TGTGCCAGTAGTATGACAGGGAATCAGCCCCAGCATTTT
D: TRBD1; J: TRBJ1-1; V: TRBV19; size: .; CDR3: CASINTLDRDRAIEAFF; DNA: TGTGCCAGCATCAACACCCTAGACCGGGACAGGGCTATTGAAGCTTTCTTT
D: TRBD2; J: TRBJ2-1; V: TRBV2; size: .; CDR3: CASSEDMASGYNEQFF; DNA: TGTGCCAGCAGTGAAGATATGGCTAGCGGTTACAATGAGCAGTTCTTC
D: TRBD1; J: TRBJ1-1; V: TRBV5-1; size: .; CDR3: CASSVEWGQPNTEAFF; DNA: TGCGCCAGCAGCGTGGAGTGGGGACAGCCGAACACTGAAGCTTTCTTT
D: .; J: TRBJ2-1; V: TRBV5-8; size: .; CDR3: CASSLGRNSYNEQFF; DNA: TGTGCCAGCAGTCTGGGGAGGAACTCCTACAATGAGCAGTTCTTC
D: TRBD2; J: TRBJ2-4; V: TRBV15; size: .; CDR3: CATSRDLRGGNIQYF; DNA: TGTGCCACCAGCAGAGATTTACGGGGGGGAAACATTCAGTACTTC
D: .; J: TRBJ2-1; V: TRBV4-3; size: .; CDR3: CASSQGARRSYYNEQFF; DNA: TGCGCCAGCAGCCAAGGGGCCAGGAGGTCCTATTACAATGAGCAGTTCTTC
D: TRBD1; J: TRBJ1-5; V: TRBV7-2; size: .; CDR3: CASSTTGETGNQPQHF; DNA: TGTGCCAGCAGCACGACAGGGGAGACGGGCAATCAGCCCCAGCATTTT
D: .; J: TRBJ1-1; V: TRBV14; size: .; CDR3: CASSQERGRAEAFF; DNA: TGTGCCAGCAGCCAAGAGAGAGGGCGGGCTGAAGCTTTCTTT
D: .; J: TRBJ1-2; V: TRBV4-1; size: .; CDR3: CASSQNSGDRGGYTF; DNA: TGCGCCAGCAGCCAGAATTCGGGAGACCGGGGTGGCTACACCTTC
D: .; J: TRBJ1-1; V: TRBV5-5; size: .; CDR3: CASSLAVNEAFF; DNA: TGTGCCAGCAGCTTAGCCGTTAATGAAGCTTTCTTT
D: .; J: TRBJ2-7; V: TRBV29-1; size: few; CDR3: CSVEEADYEQYF; DNA: TGCAGCGTTGAAGAGGCAGATTACGAGCAGTACTTC
D: .; J: TRBJ2-7; V: TRBV10-3; size: .; CDR3: CAIGGGNEQYF; DNA: TGTGCCATCGGCGGAGGGAACGAGCAGTACTTC
D: .; J: TRBJ2-1; V: TRBV7-2; size: .; CDR3: CASSLRLYNEQFF; DNA: TGTGCCAGCAGCTTGCGCCTGTACAATGAGCAGTTCTTC
D: TRBD2; J: TRBJ2-4; V: TRBV10-1; size: .; CDR3: CASSGPGTSGRAPLAKNIQYF; DNA: TGCGCCAGCAGTGGCCCCGGGACTAGCGGGAGGGCCCCCCTAGCCAAAAACATTCAGTACTTC
D: TRBD1; J: TRBJ1-2; V: TRBV7-2; size: .; CDR3: CASSLAGQGAQGYTF; DNA: TGTGCCAGCAGCTTAGCGGGACAGGGGGCGCAGGGCTACACCTTC
D: .; J: TRBJ1-4; V: TRBV2; size: few; CDR3: CASSTVTTNEKLFF; DNA: TGTGCCAGCAGTACGGTGACAACTAATGAAAAACTGTTTTTT
D: .; J: TRBJ2-1; V: TRBV7-6; size: .; CDR3: CASSSATRYDEQFF; DNA: TGTGCCAGCAGCTCGGCGACTAGGTACGATGAGCAGTTCTTC
D: TRBD1; J: TRBJ1-2; V: TRBV24-1; size: .; CDR3: CATSQGAYGGYTF; DNA: TGTGCCACGTCACAGGGGGCTTATGGTGGCTACACCTTC